These 19 T cell receptor beta chains share one sample of origin, sequenced in a study of T-cell memory formation after mild COVID-19. One entry per CDR3 protein, called by TCRdb with MiXCR from the 5' RACE reads. This table has about 190,000 distinct CDR3 sequences, roughly 30% appearing once. The specimen sequenced was PBMCs or a T cell subset sorted from them (not recorded which). The receptors stem from an adult woman who had mild COVID-19 (a few samples of this study predate the infection). Cell type and time point are not known.

The CDR3 nucleotides are TGCGCCAGCAGCTCTTTCGTCGGGGGTGAAAAACTGTTTTTT. Translation: CASSSFVGGEKLFF. The rearrangement links TRBV5-1 to TRBJ1-4; TRBD1 might be the D (5 bases). Germline V gene lookup returns CDR1 SGHRS and CDR2 YFSETQ. The CDR3 runs 14 residues. V shed 3 bases and J shed 7 bases, with 13 bases lying between them.

This clonotype was counted ten times or more. J is TRBJ2-7 and V is TRBV27; TRBD2 matches 11 bases. V trimming: 6 bases; J trimming: 3 bases; junction bases outside the gene matches: 13. CDR1 is MNHEY, CDR2 SMNVEV, per germline (reference sequence). CDR3 length: 17 residues. The CDR3 nucleotides are TGTGCCAGCAGCCAAAAGTCTCTGGGACTAGCGGACTACGAGCAGTACTTC. Translation gives CASSQKSLGLADYEQYF.

This clonotype was observed a handful of times. V gene TRBV12-3 or TRBV12-4 combines with J gene TRBJ2-1; 9 bases map to TRBD1. V lost 8 bases to trimming and J lost 13 bases; unmatched junction nucleotides: 12. This CDR3 has 13 amino acids. The CDR3 coding sequence is TGTGCCAGCGAAAACCGGGACAGGGCCCACCAGTTCTTC. Amino acid sequence: CASENRDRAHQFF.

The CDR3 spells CASSLVGTGLGELFF. The CDR3 DNA reads as TGTGCCAGCAGCTTGGTCGGGACAGGACTCGGGGAGCTGTTTTTT. The genes are TRBV11-1 and TRBJ2-2, with 8 bases lining up with TRBD1. The V gene's germline CDR1 is SGHAT and CDR2 FQDESV (reference sequence). There are 15 residues in the CDR3. Trimming at V came to 3 bases and at J to 7 bases, leaving 7 bases not matched to a gene.

By proportion, this clonotype is medium-sized. The chain employs TRBV7-9 and TRBJ2-7; 7 nucleotides line up with TRBD1. Per germline, CDR1 SEHNR and CDR2 FQNEAQ (reference sequence). V shed 4 bases and J 5 bases; nucleotides not matched to a gene: 11. This CDR3 comprises 15 residues. The CDR3 loop reads CASSSGTAFGDEQYF. The CDR3 DNA is TGTGCCAGCAGCTCCGGGACAGCCTTTGGGGACGAGCAGTACTTC.

The table lists this clonotype with a few counts. This chain uses TRBV7-9 with TRBJ2-1, with 8 bases matching TRBD2. Germline CDR1 reads SEHNR; CDR2 reads FQNEAQ (reference sequence). The CDR3 sequence is 16 residues long. V shed 5 bases and J 0 bases; nucleotides not matched to a gene: 6. Here the CDR3 reads CASSPPGGSSYNEQFF. CDR3 in DNA: TGTGCCAGCAGCCCCCCGGGGGGGAGCTCCTACAATGAGCAGTTCTTC.

This rearrangement joins TRBV7-2 to TRBJ2-2; D is possibly TRBD1 (5 bases). The germline V gene has CDR1 SGHTA and CDR2 FQGNSA. The CDR3 length is 16 residues. The V end lost 5 bases, the J end lost 6 bases, and 19 bases lay between the germline ends. The CDR3: CASSPGIMDGPGELFF. In DNA, the CDR3 is TGTGCCAGCAGCCCAGGGATTATGGACGGTCCCGGGGAGCTGTTTTTT.

The chain joins TRBV12-3 or TRBV12-4 to TRBJ2-5; D possibly corresponds to TRBD1 (6 bases). The length of the CDR3 is 16 residues. V lost 8 bases and J lost 4, with 23 bases in between. In nucleotides, the CDR3 is TGTGCCAGCGGCAAATCGGACAGATCCCAAGGAGAGACCCAGTACTTC. The encoded protein is CASGKSDRSQGETQYF.

This chain joins TRBV5-5 and TRBJ1-1; D might be TRBD1 (5 bases). The CDR3 is 15 amino acids. Trimming pared 4 bases from V and 3 bases from J, leaving 16 bases between. Germline V gene lookup returns CDR1 SGHKS and CDR2 YYEKEE (reference sequence). CDR3: CASSPHTVRDTEAFF. Written as DNA, the CDR3 is TGTGCCAGCAGCCCTCACACCGTCAGGGACACTGAAGCTTTCTTT.

The CDR3 spells CASSLGDRPNYGYTF. The CDR3 nucleotides read TGCGCCAGCAGCTTGGGGGACAGACCCAACTATGGCTACACCTTC. This rearrangement joins TRBV5-1 to TRBJ1-2, with TRBD1 matching over 7 bases. CDR1 is SGHRS, CDR2 YFSETQ, per germline. This CDR3 has 15 amino acids. J lost 2 bases, V lost 0 bases, and 4 bases had no gene match.

This clonotype was observed a handful of times. The chain carries TRBV29-1 and TRBJ2-5, with 7 bases identical to TRBD2. V lost 7 bases to trimming and J lost 2 bases; unmatched junction nucleotides: 10. The length of the CDR3 is 14 residues. In germline, CDR1 is SQVTM, CDR2 ANQGSEA. CDR3 sequence: CSGAGRWGQETQYF. The DNA for the CDR3 is TGCAGCGGAGCGGGGCGTTGGGGGCAAGAGACCCAGTACTTC.

This clonotype came up a few times. This chain links TRBV29-1 with TRBJ2-1; 14 nucleotides align to TRBD2. Trimming removed 2 bases from V and 0 bases from J; junction bases left unmatched: 15. The CDR3 is 21 residues long. Germline V lookup: CDR1 SQVTM, CDR2 ANQGSEA. The CDR3 nucleotides are TGCAGCGTTGAAAAAGGACTAGCGGGAGGCCGACACGTAAGCTCCTACAATGAGCAGTTCTTC. It translates to CSVEKGLAGGRHVSSYNEQFF.

Written as DNA, the CDR3 is TGTGCCAGCAGCTTAGCGGGGACAGCGATCTATGGCTACACCTTC. This encodes CASSLAGTAIYGYTF. The chain is built from TRBV7-8 and TRBJ1-2, with TRBD1 identical over 7 bases. V gave up 0 bases and J gave up 4 bases; unmatched junction bases: 5. The CDR3 consists of 15 residues. Germline-derived CDR1 and CDR2 are SGHVS and FQNEAQ.

This chain connects TRBV5-1 to TRBJ1-2, with unresolved D. The germline V and J ends were trimmed by 1 base and 2 bases, with 9 bases remaining between them. Germline V lookup: CDR1 SGHRS, CDR2 YFSETQ. There are 14 residues in the CDR3. This CDR3 reads CASSLIGVNYGYTF. The DNA for the CDR3 is TGCGCCAGCAGCTTGATTGGGGTGAACTATGGCTACACCTTC.

The chain carries TRBV6-5 and TRBJ2-2, with D possibly matching TRBD1 (5 bases). Looked up from germline, CDR1 is MNHEY and CDR2 is SVGAGI. Between the trimmed V and J ends, which lost 2 bases and 4 bases, there was a span of 11 bases. This CDR3 spans 15 amino acids. This chain's CDR3 is CASSYKQGFTGELFF. CDR3 in DNA: TGTGCCAGCAGTTACAAGCAGGGATTCACCGGGGAGCTGTTTTTT.

V and J are TRBV12-3 or TRBV12-4 and TRBJ2-7; TRBD2 matches at 7 bases. The CDR3 contains 13 residues. V was pared by 5 bases and J by 4 bases, with 5 bases of the junction left unmatched. CDR3: CASSVASGYEQYF. The CDR3 nucleotides read TGTGCCAGCAGTGTGGCTAGCGGTTACGAGCAGTACTTC.

This clonotype was seen more than once but under ten times. This rearrangement joins TRBV7-3 to TRBJ2-1; TRBD2 agrees at 12 bases. With V trimmed by 5 bases and J by 1 base, 15 bases remained unmatched. The V gene's germline CDR1 is SGHTA and CDR2 FQGTGA. The CDR3 is 20 amino acids. The CDR3 nucleotides are TGTGCCAGCAGCGCCCGGCGGAAGACTAGCGGGAGAGGATCCTACAATGAGCAGTTCTTC. Translation: CASSARRKTSGRGSYNEQFF.

The chain is built from TRBV3-1 and TRBJ1-2; possibly TRBD1 for D (5 bases). Germline-derived CDR1 and CDR2 are LGHDT and YNNKEL (reference sequence). This CDR3 contains 15 residues. V lost 0 bases, J lost 8 bases, and 16 bases lay in between. The DNA of the CDR3 is TGTGCCAGCAGCCAAGAGCCAGGGACGCTCAGAGGCTACACCTTC. Its translation: CASSQEPGTLRGYTF.

The chain combines TRBV6-5 with TRBJ2-7, with 11 bases lining up with TRBD2. V lost 5 bases to trimming and J lost 7 bases; unmatched junction nucleotides: 7. The germline V gene encodes CDR1 MNHEY and CDR2 SVGAGI. CDR3 length equals 14 residues. DNA for the CDR3: TGTGCCAGCAGTAGGGGGACTAGCGGAGATGAGCAGTACTTC. Translation: CASSRGTSGDEQYF.